Listed below are T cell receptor beta chains from one sample, sequenced in a study of T cells of healthy individuals. TCRdb processed the 5' RACE reads anew with MiXCR; each CDR3 protein has one entry. This sample has 55,000 to 65,000 distinct CDR3 sequences; under 20% occur once, and the top ten carry less than 6%. Receptors originate from a human donor in good health. Each CDR3 is given with its conserved first and last residue. The D gene is left open where the match is weak. The size field is filled for only some rows; it gives once, few, many or a size class.

clone size,V gene,D gene,J gene,CDR3 protein,CDR3 DNA
-,TRBV9,TRBD2,TRBJ2-1,CASSAQTSGWANEQFF,TGTGCCAGCAGCGCACAGACTAGCGGGTGGGCCAATGAGCAGTTCTTC
many,TRBV19,TRBD1,TRBJ2-1,CATLGQGLLNEQFF,TGTGCCACTTTGGGACAGGGTCTATTGAATGAGCAGTTCTTC
few,TRBV18,TRBD1,TRBJ1-1,CASSRRDRAEAFF,TGTGCCAGCTCACGCCGGGACAGGGCCGAAGCTTTCTTT
many,TRBV29-1,-,TRBJ2-3,CSVIEGGTDTQYF,TGCAGCGTGATTGAGGGGGGCACAGATACGCAGTATTTT
once,TRBV6-5,-,TRBJ1-6,CASSYSRGRVYPSPLHF,TGTGCCAGCAGTTACTCGAGGGGCAGGGTTTATCCGTCACCCCTCCACTTT
few,TRBV5-1,-,TRBJ2-2,CASSLDAPTNTGELFF,TGCGCCAGCAGCTTGGACGCCCCCACGAACACCGGGGAGCTGTTTTTT
few,TRBV7-2,TRBD2,TRBJ2-2,CASSLAGTSSSGELFF,TGTGCCAGCAGCTTAGCAGGGACTAGTAGCTCCGGGGAGCTGTTTTTT
-,TRBV6-2/TRBV6-3,-,TRBJ1-1,CASSLEATEAFF,TGTGCCAGCAGTTTAGAGGCTACTGAAGCTTTCTTT
few,TRBV5-4,-,TRBJ2-5,CASSLGARETQYF,TGTGCCAGCAGCTTGGGAGCGAGGGAGACCCAGTACTTC
many,TRBV7-2,-,TRBJ1-5,CASSPEVEGAQHF,TGTGCCAGCAGCCCAGAGGTGGAGGGGGCCCAGCATTTT
few,TRBV5-1,TRBD1,TRBJ2-3,CASRGRDREPDTQYF,TGCGCCAGCAGGGGCCGGGACAGGGAACCAGATACGCAGTATTTT
many,TRBV6-5,TRBD2,TRBJ2-1,CASSSPGRGNEQFF,TGTGCCAGCAGTTCGCCGGGGAGGGGTAATGAGCAGTTCTTC
few,TRBV6-2/TRBV6-3,-,TRBJ2-5,CASSQGTVQETQYF,TGTGCCAGCAGCCAAGGGACTGTACAAGAGACCCAGTACTTC
many,TRBV20-1,-,TRBJ2-3,CSARVASASTDTQYF,TGCAGTGCTAGAGTGGCGAGTGCGAGCACAGATACGCAGTATTTT
few,TRBV6-5,-,TRBJ2-2,CASSYGIGAGELFF,TGTGCCAGCAGTTACGGAATTGGGGCCGGGGAGCTGTTTTTT
few,TRBV3-1,-,TRBJ2-3,CASMRGKQVTDTQYF,TGTGCCAGCATGAGGGGAAAACAGGTCACAGATACGCAGTATTTT
few,TRBV7-9,-,TRBJ2-7,CASSLAYALNYEQYF,TGTGCCAGCAGCTTAGCGTACGCCCTTAACTACGAGCAGTACTTC
many,TRBV6-5,TRBD2,TRBJ2-2,CASSFEGRGGRGTGELFF,TGTGCCAGCAGTTTTGAGGGACGGGGGGGCCGCGGCACCGGGGAGCTGTTTTTT
-,TRBV5-1,TRBD2,TRBJ2-3,CASSKRLAGRTDTQYF,TGCGCCAGCAGCAAACGACTAGCGGGTCGCACAGATACGCAGTATTTT
few,TRBV5-1,-,TRBJ2-5,CASRGTFQETQYF,TGCGCCAGCAGGGGGACTTTCCAAGAGACCCAGTACTTC
many,TRBV29-1,-,TRBJ1-2,CSVGAGRARGGYTF,TGCAGCGTCGGGGCGGGTCGGGCGAGAGGTGGCTACACCTTC
many,TRBV12-3/TRBV12-4,TRBD2,TRBJ2-3,CASRAAGGVGDTQYF,TGTGCCAGCAGGGCAGCGGGGGGAGTTGGAGATACGCAGTATTTT
many,TRBV20-1,-,TRBJ1-6,CSALEGRISPLHF,TGCAGTGCCCTTGAGGGGAGGATCTCACCCCTCCACTTT
many,TRBV9,-,TRBJ2-7,CASSYEQYF,TGTGCCAGTTCCTACGAGCAGTACTTC
many,TRBV4-3,TRBD1,TRBJ1-2,CASSQRQGNYGYTF,TGCGCCAGCAGCCAGAGACAGGGAAACTATGGCTACACCTTC
-,TRBV4-2,-,TRBJ1-4,CASSNNDRRLTTNEKLFF,TGTGCCAGCAGCAACAATGACAGGAGATTAACAACTAATGAAAAACTGTTTTTT
few,TRBV28,TRBD1,TRBJ1-6,CASSLLGGGTGVSSPLHF,TGTGCCAGCAGCCTTCTTGGGGGCGGCACAGGGGTAAGCTCACCCCTCCACTTT
few,TRBV18,-,TRBJ2-3,CASSPPTDTQYF,TGTGCCAGCTCACCACCCACAGATACGCAGTATTTT
many,TRBV4-1,TRBD1,TRBJ1-5,CASSQGDSRNQPQHF,TGCGCCAGCAGCCAAGGGGACAGCCGAAATCAGCCCCAGCATTTT
-,TRBV12-3/TRBV12-4,TRBD2,TRBJ2-1,CASSRDYDNEQFF,TGTGCCAGCAGTAGGGACTACGACAATGAGCAGTTCTTC
-,TRBV12-3/TRBV12-4,-,TRBJ1-1,CASSLQAGHTEAFF,TGTGCCAGCAGCCTCCAGGCAGGGCACACTGAAGCTTTCTTT
-,TRBV19,TRBD1,TRBJ1-5,CASRLTGVSQPQHF,TGTGCCAGTCGGTTGACAGGGGTAAGCCAGCCCCAGCATTTT
many,TRBV1,-,TRBJ2-3,CTSSQVRGGHTDTQYF,TGCACCAGCAGCCAAGTACGCGGGGGCCACACAGATACGCAGTATTTT
-,TRBV19,TRBD1,TRBJ2-3,CASSMWTGTGTDTQYF,TGTGCCAGTAGTATGTGGACAGGGACGGGCACAGATACGCAGTATTTT
-,TRBV4-3,-,TRBJ2-2,CASSHTRATNTGELFF,TGCGCCAGCAGCCATACCCGGGCCACGAACACCGGGGAGCTGTTTTTT
many,TRBV28,-,TRBJ1-3,CASSSDLRMGNTIYF,TGTGCCAGCAGTTCGGACCTCCGGATGGGGAACACCATATATTTT
-,TRBV30,-,TRBJ1-1,CASLKQGNTEAFF,TGTGCCTCCCTAAAACAGGGGAACACTGAAGCTTTCTTT
many,TRBV6-6,TRBD2,TRBJ2-1,CASRDSGSSYNEQFF,TGTGCCAGCAGGGACAGCGGGAGCTCCTACAATGAGCAGTTCTTC
few,TRBV6-1,TRBD1,TRBJ2-3,CASSEEPGQGPTDTQYF,TGTGCCAGCAGTGAAGAACCGGGACAGGGTCCCACAGATACGCAGTATTTT
many,TRBV7-8,-,TRBJ2-7,CASSPPTSLGQYF,TGTGCCAGCAGCCCCCCGACGTCACTGGGGCAGTACTTC
many,TRBV6-5,TRBD1,TRBJ2-7,CASRYSGTGAVEQYF,TGTGCCAGCAGATACTCCGGGACAGGGGCCGTCGAGCAGTACTTC
-,TRBV3-1,-,TRBJ2-2,CASSQAAGTGELFF,TGTGCCAGCAGCCAAGCGGCAGGGACCGGGGAGCTGTTTTTT
few,TRBV3-1,TRBD2,TRBJ2-6,CASSPFAASGPSGANVLTF,TGTGCCAGCAGCCCCTTCGCGGCTAGCGGGCCCTCTGGGGCCAACGTCCTGACTTTC
many,TRBV28,-,TRBJ1-5,CASRLPRGGSQPQHF,TGTGCCAGCAGGCTCCCAAGGGGAGGGAGTCAGCCCCAGCATTTT
-,TRBV5-1,TRBD2,TRBJ2-1,CASSLTRGGPAEQFF,TGCGCCAGCAGCTTGACCCGGGGGGGCCCAGCTGAGCAGTTCTTC